This is a list of T cell receptor beta chains from one sample in a study of early T cells in non-severe SARS-CoV-2 infection. TCRdb fed the 5' RACE reads into MiXCR, producing one record per CDR3 protein. The sample yields some 98,000 distinct CDR3 sequences, 15% to 20% seen once. The sample consisted of whole blood. The receptors derive from an adult who was a healthcare worker with PCR-confirmed SARS-CoV-2 infection or an uninfected control (not recorded which). Each CDR3 is given with its conserved first and last residue. A D gene is named only where the DNA matches it firmly. Clone size is stated in some rows and not others, as once, few, many or a class when expanded.

CDR3nt | CDR3aa | v_gene | d_gene | abundance | j_gene
TGTGCCAGCAGTTACGGCGGGGTAGACGATGGCTACACCTTC | CASSYGGVDDGYTF | TRBV6-6 | . | many | TRBJ1-2
TGTGCCAGCTCACCGACCCCAGCGGGATTCTACAATGAGCAGTTCTTC | CASSPTPAGFYNEQFF | TRBV18 | TRBD2 | . | TRBJ2-1
TGTGCCAGCACCAAACTAGCGGGATACGACGAGCAGTACTTC | CASTKLAGYDEQYF | TRBV6-2/TRBV6-3 | TRBD2 | few | TRBJ2-7
TGCAGCGTTGTATTTCTCGGTCCGCTGAACACTGAAGCTTTCTTT | CSVVFLGPLNTEAFF | TRBV29-1 | . | . | TRBJ1-1
TGCAGCGTTGCTTATGGCTACACCTTC | CSVAYGYTF | TRBV29-1 | . | . | TRBJ1-2
TGTGCTAGTGGTCTCCCTGAAGCGGGGGGGATTCTTGCCAAAAACATTCAGTACTTC | CASGLPEAGGILAKNIQYF | TRBV12-5 | TRBD2 | . | TRBJ2-4
TGTGCCAGCAGCCACTCAACTTTGACCGGGGAGCTGTTTTTT | CASSHSTLTGELFF | TRBV3-1 | . | few | TRBJ2-2
TGTGCCAGCAGCTGGACAGGGGGCATCTATGGCTACACCTTC | CASSWTGGIYGYTF | TRBV5-4 | TRBD1 | few | TRBJ1-2
TGTGCCAGCAGTTTCAGTATCTCCTACGAGCAGTACTTC | CASSFSISYEQYF | TRBV27 | . | many | TRBJ2-7
TGCGCCAGCAGCTTAGTGTCCGGCGGGACTAATGAAAAACTGTTTTTT | CASSLVSGGTNEKLFF | TRBV5-1 | . | . | TRBJ1-4
TGTGCCTGGAGTGTATCTCCCCCCAGGGTGAACACTGAAGCTTTCTTT | CAWSVSPPRVNTEAFF | TRBV30 | . | . | TRBJ1-1
TGTGCCAGCAGTTTTATGGGACAGGGCTATGGCTACACCTTC | CASSFMGQGYGYTF | TRBV28 | TRBD1 | few | TRBJ1-2
TGTGCCAGCAGTCCGACTCCGGCCCAAGGGGCCAACGTCCTGACTTTC | CASSPTPAQGANVLTF | TRBV27 | . | few | TRBJ2-6
TGTGCCAGCAGACGATTAAAAGAGACCCAGTACTTC | CASRRLKETQYF | TRBV21-1 | . | . | TRBJ2-5
TGTGCCAGCAGTCCTAGCGGGAGGACTTACAATGAGCAGTTCTTC | CASSPSGRTYNEQFF | TRBV6-5 | TRBD2 | few | TRBJ2-1
TGTGCCAGCAGTTACTCAGGACAGGGGGACGAGCAGTACTTC | CASSYSGQGDEQYF | TRBV6-5 | TRBD1 | few | TRBJ2-7
TGTGCCAGCAGCCCCCTAGCGGGAGGGCCCAATGAGCAGTTCTTC | CASSPLAGGPNEQFF | TRBV6-5 | TRBD2 | few | TRBJ2-1
TGTGCCAGCAGTTTAGCTCCGGGGCACCCGAACACTGAAGCTTTCTTT | CASSLAPGHPNTEAFF | TRBV12-3/TRBV12-4 | . | many | TRBJ1-1
TGTGCCAGCAGCCCCTCTAGCGGGGGGCGCAAAAACATTCAGTACTTC | CASSPSSGGRKNIQYF | TRBV4-2 | TRBD2 | many | TRBJ2-4
TGTGCCAGCAGCAATGATGAGCAGTTCTTC | CASSNDEQFF | TRBV7-6 | . | . | TRBJ2-1
TGTGCCAGCAGCTTGTGGGACGGATCCACAGATACGCAGTATTTT | CASSLWDGSTDTQYF | TRBV7-2 | . | . | TRBJ2-3
TGTGCCAGCAACCTAGCGGGAGTAAGCACAGATACGCAGTATTTT | CASNLAGVSTDTQYF | TRBV5-4 | TRBD2 | . | TRBJ2-3
TGTGCCAGCAGCGCTAAAGTATACCAAGAGACCCAGTACTTC | CASSAKVYQETQYF | TRBV6-5 | . | . | TRBJ2-5
TGCGCCAGCAGTTCCGGGACAGATCAGCCCCAGCATTTT | CASSSGTDQPQHF | TRBV10-2 | TRBD1 | . | TRBJ1-5
TGTGCCAGCAGCATACAGAACATGAACACTGAAGCTTTCTTT | CASSIQNMNTEAFF | TRBV7-2 | . | many | TRBJ1-1
TGTGCCAGCAGTCCGGGTTTGGGGTTCACCGGGGAGCTGTTTTTT | CASSPGLGFTGELFF | TRBV6-2/TRBV6-3 | . | few | TRBJ2-2
TGTGCCAGTAGTTCTACAGGCTCCTACGAGCAGTACTTC | CASSSTGSYEQYF | TRBV19 | . | . | TRBJ2-7
TGTGCCAGTAGTAACCACGGGTTGGATACGCAGTATTTT | CASSNHGLDTQYF | TRBV19 | . | . | TRBJ2-3
TGTGCCAGCAGCCTTGGAGAGGGGGCGGATACGCAGTATTTT | CASSLGEGADTQYF | TRBV6-1 | TRBD1 | . | TRBJ2-3
TGTGCCAGCAGCTTACCGCCAGGAGCGGACCGTGAAAAACTGTTTTTT | CASSLPPGADREKLFF | TRBV7-9 | . | . | TRBJ1-4
TGTGCCAGCAGTTTGTCCGGGATCGGTTCCTACGAGCAGTACTTC | CASSLSGIGSYEQYF | TRBV27 | . | . | TRBJ2-7
TGTGCCTGGAGGTTGGGGGGCGCATCAGATACGCAGTATTTT | CAWRLGGASDTQYF | TRBV30 | . | few | TRBJ2-3
TGTGCCAGCAGCCAACCCCTGACTAGCGCATTCACAGATACGCAGTATTTT | CASSQPLTSAFTDTQYF | TRBV11-2 | TRBD2 | . | TRBJ2-3
TGCAGTGCTAGAGTACCGGGGATCTACTACAATGAGCAGTTCTTC | CSARVPGIYYNEQFF | TRBV20-1 | . | . | TRBJ2-1
TGTGCCAGCAGTCGAACAAAGGAGAGCACAGATACGCAGTATTTT | CASSRTKESTDTQYF | TRBV6-5 | . | . | TRBJ2-3
TGTGCCAGCAGCCAAGCGGACACGAAGCTGTTTTTT | CASSQADTKLFF | TRBV14 | . | . | TRBJ2-2
TGCAGCGTTGATTTGGGGACCCAGTACTTC | CSVDLGTQYF | TRBV29-1 | . | . | TRBJ2-5
TGTGCCAGCAGTTTAGCGACAGGAAGGGAGCAGTACTTC | CASSLATGREQYF | TRBV12-3/TRBV12-4 | . | . | TRBJ2-7
TGTGCCAGCAGGTGGGGGAACACTGAAGCTTTCTTT | CASRWGNTEAFF | TRBV6-6 | . | . | TRBJ1-1
TGTGCCAGCAGTGAGCCGGGACAGGCTAACTATGGCTACACCTTC | CASSEPGQANYGYTF | TRBV28 | TRBD1 | . | TRBJ1-2
TGCAGCGTGCTAAGTGGGGAACCGAACACCGGGGAGCTGTTTTTT | CSVLSGEPNTGELFF | TRBV29-1 | . | few | TRBJ2-2
TGTGCCACCGGACATTCCGGACTTGCCTACAATGAGCAGTTCTTC | CATGHSGLAYNEQFF | TRBV28 | . | many | TRBJ2-1
TGTGCCAGCAGCCTCGGACAGGCGGATACCTACGAGCAGTACTTC | CASSLGQADTYEQYF | TRBV9 | TRBD1 | once | TRBJ2-7
TGTGCCAGCAGTTCAACCTCAGGGGATCAGCCCCAGCATTTT | CASSSTSGDQPQHF | TRBV12-3/TRBV12-4 | . | . | TRBJ1-5
TGTGCCAGCAGCTTAGATTCGCGGGGCTCGGGAGGAAATGGCTACACCTTC | CASSLDSRGSGGNGYTF | TRBV11-2 | . | . | TRBJ1-2
TGTGCCAGCAGCTCCGGACAGGGACCGACAGATACGCAGTATTTT | CASSSGQGPTDTQYF | TRBV11-2 | TRBD1 | few | TRBJ2-3
TGTGCCAGTAGCCCGGGACCCCCCCAAGAGACCCAGTACTTC | CASSPGPPQETQYF | TRBV19 | . | . | TRBJ2-5
TGTGCCAGCAAGAGCGGGAGCACAGATACGCAGTATTTT | CASKSGSTDTQYF | TRBV7-9 | . | few | TRBJ2-3
TGTGCCAGCAGTTCCACTTTGACAGGGGGGACCCTCCACTTT | CASSSTLTGGTLHF | TRBV28 | TRBD1 | many | TRBJ1-6
TGTGCCAGCAGTTTAGGGGGTCTCAGGATGTCCGGGGAGCTGTTTTTT | CASSLGGLRMSGELFF | TRBV5-8 | . | . | TRBJ2-2
TGCAGCGTTAGGGGGCAGGATAAGAAGGCTGAAGCTTTCTTT | CSVRGQDKKAEAFF | TRBV29-1 | TRBD1 | few | TRBJ1-1
TGCAGCGTCCCAGGGGGGGTAACTGAAGCTTTCTTT | CSVPGGVTEAFF | TRBV29-1 | TRBD1 | few | TRBJ1-1
TGTGCCAGCAACCCGGACAGGTACCAAGAGACCCAGTACTTC | CASNPDRYQETQYF | TRBV2 | TRBD1 | few | TRBJ2-5
TGTGCCAGTAGTACGTCTAGCGGGAATTACAATGAGCAGTTCTTC | CASSTSSGNYNEQFF | TRBV19 | TRBD2 | . | TRBJ2-1
TGTGCCAGCACGGACGGAGCTAACTATGGCTACACCTTC | CASTDGANYGYTF | TRBV12-3/TRBV12-4 | . | few | TRBJ1-2